Given below is one TCR beta chain in context. Its cognate antigen is unknown. Trimming cost V 5 bases and J 4 bases, with 11 bases left between them. The germline CDR1 and CDR2 sequences are MNHEY and SMNVEV (reference sequence). CDR3 size: 13 residues. The data were obtained in a study of OX40 agonist ivuxolimab in advanced cancers. At the level of the study: Approximately 41% of patients had received prior checkpoint inhibitor therapy. Three patients got partial responses; one had hepatocellular carcinoma and two had cutaneous melanoma.

Findings and caveats of the study: Low normalized T-cell clonal expansion was additionally recorded for some nonresponders. CD4+ T cells averaged fewer expanded clones than CD8+ T cells.

Method: immunoSEQ multiplex PCR; TCRdb's copy keeps in-frame clones and lacks some. The sample yields 99,000 or so clones, approximately 94% seen once. This chain connects TRBV27 to TRBJ2-5; tentative D call: TRBD2 (5 bases). This clonotype originated in an adult with an advanced solid tumor such as melanoma, head and neck, liver or kidney cancer. The sequencing here drew on CD4+ or CD8+ T cells sorted from blood, taken in a trial of the OX40 agonist ivuxolimab. CDR3 residues: CASSRGGGETQYF. CDR3 sequence (DNA): TGTGCCAGCAGTCGCGGAGGAGGAGAGACCCAGTACTTC.